The 15 T cell receptor beta chains presented below share a single source sample, sequenced in a study of blood T cell repertoires in COVID-19. The data were produced by immunoSEQ multiplex PCR, yet TCRdb's version contains in-frame clones alone and is incomplete. The repertoire includes over 400,000 clones, approximately 85% of them detected once, and roughly 3.2% sits in the top ten. What was sequenced was peripheral blood. These receptors were collected from a human donor in a cohort sampled during active COVID-19.

This clone was seen ten or more times. CDR3 nucleotides: TGTGCCAGTAGTATAAACAGGGACGCCTACGAGCAGTACTTC. Residues: CASSINRDAYEQYF. This rearrangement joins TRBV19 to TRBJ2-7; TRBD1 might be the D (6 bases). Germline CDR1 and CDR2: LNHDA and SQIVND (reference sequence). The CDR3 is made up of 14 amino acids. The V and J ends lost 2 bases and 2 bases respectively, with 10 bases between them.

The chain is built from TRBV7-6 and TRBJ1-1; maybe TRBD1 (6 bases). The CDR3 has 15 amino acids. Germline V gene sequence: CDR1 SGHVS, CDR2 FNYEAQ. V lost 3 bases to trimming and J lost 5 bases, with 16 bases between them. The CDR3 sequence is CASSLMTVGATEAFF. The CDR3 region has the DNA TGTGCCAGCAGCTTGATGACAGTGGGGGCGACTGAAGCTTTCTTT. The variable domain in full, with the rest retrieved from reference TRBV7-6 and TRBJ1-1, is GAGVSQSPRYKVTKRGQDVALRCDPISGHVSLYWYRQALGQGPEFLTYFNYEAQQDKSGLPNDRFSAERPEGSISTLTIQRTEQRDSAMYRCASSLMTVGATEAFFGQGTRLTVV.

This clone was recorded once. This chain uses TRBV7-9 with TRBJ1-2; D is perhaps TRBD1 (6 bases). The V end lost 2 bases, the J end lost 5 bases, and 15 bases lay between the germline ends. The CDR3 spans 15 residues. Germline V gene data show CDR1 as SEHNR and CDR2 as FQNEAQ (reference sequence). This CDR3 is CASSLPGVPHYGYTF. CDR3 in DNA: TGTGCCAGCAGCTTACCAGGGGTCCCTCATTATGGCTACACCTTC.

V and J are TRBV5-1 and TRBJ2-1, with TRBD2 identical over 7 bases. V shed 2 bases and J 0 bases; nucleotides not matched to a gene: 5. The germline gives CDR1 SGHRS, CDR2 YFSETQ. The CDR3 has 16 residues. CDR3 DNA sequence: TGCGCCAGCAGCTTAGTAGCGGGCAGCTCCTACAATGAGCAGTTCTTC. Translation: CASSLVAGSSYNEQFF.

J is TRBJ2-1 and V is TRBV11-2, with 10 bases aligning to TRBD2. The CDR3 consists of 15 residues. Germline assignment: CDR1 SGHAT and CDR2 FQNNGV. V lost 0 bases, J lost 11 bases, and 7 bases stayed unmatched. CDR3 residues: CASSLDPSGRGQQFF. In nucleotides, the CDR3 is TGTGCCAGCAGCTTAGATCCAAGCGGGAGGGGGCAGCAGTTCTTC. Variable domain in full (rest from reference TRBV11-2 and TRBJ2-1): EAGVAQSPRYKIIEKRQSVAFWCNPISGHATLYWYQQILGQGPKLLIQFQNNGVVDDSQLPKDRFSAERLKGVDSTLKIQPAKLEDSAVYLCASSLDPSGRGQQFFGPGTRLTVL.

This clone was counted a single time. The chain couples TRBV3-1 (or the pseudogene TRBV3-2) to TRBJ2-1; TRBD2 might be the D (6 bases). The CDR3 runs to 15 residues. Germline CDR1 and CDR2: LGHDT and YNNKEL (reference sequence). V was cut by 2 bases and J by 10 bases, with 18 bases left in between. The CDR3 spells CASSQTREPNREQFF. CDR3 sequence (DNA): TGTGCCAGCAGCCAAACCCGGGAGCCTAACCGGGAGCAGTTCTTC.

CDR3 DNA sequence: TGTGCCAGCAGTCCGTCGAGCAGGGGGCATCCCTACGAGCAGTACTTC. Encoded protein: CASSPSSRGHPYEQYF. The rearrangement uses TRBV28 and TRBJ2-7, with 8 bases identical to TRBD1. Germline V gene lookup returns CDR1 MDHEN and CDR2 SYDVKM. Trimming took 5 bases from V and 2 from J; bases not matched to a gene: 11. The CDR3 length is 16 residues.

V is TRBV7-2 and J is TRBJ1-1; D unclear. From germline, CDR1 is SGHTA and CDR2 FQGNSA. There are 14 residues in the CDR3. The ends were cut back, 5 bases at V and 4 bases at J, with 14 bases in the middle. CDR3 in DNA: TGTGCCAGCAGCCAGGAGGGCAGATTCACTGAAGCTTTCTTT. Translating gives CASSQEGRFTEAFF.

CDR3 loop: CASSHGRGGSPLHF. The CDR3 region has the DNA TGCGCCAGCAGCCATGGCAGGGGTGGATCACCCCTCCACTTT. This chain connects TRBV4-1 to TRBJ1-6; a possible D gene is TRBD1 (6 bases). The CDR3 runs to 14 residues. The V and J ends lost 3 bases and 10 bases respectively, with 13 bases between them. CDR1 MGHRA and CDR2 YSYEKL come from the germline V gene.

The chain recombines TRBV7-9 with TRBJ1-2, with D unresolved. V lost 2 bases, J lost 6 bases, and 16 bases lay in between. This CDR3 region has 15 residues. Per the germline V gene, CDR1 is SEHNR and CDR2 is FQNEAQ (reference sequence). CDR3 protein: CASSLNREGINGYTF. DNA for the CDR3: TGTGCCAGCAGCTTAAATCGGGAGGGTATAAATGGCTACACCTTC. Full variable domain (rest looked up from reference TRBV7-9 and TRBJ1-2): DTGVSQNPRHKITKRGQNVTFRCDPISEHNRLYWYRQTLGQGPEFLTYFQNEAQLEKSRLLSDRFSAERPKGSFSTLEIQRTEQGDSAMYLCASSLNREGINGYTFGSGTRLTVV.

This chain joins TRBV5-1 and TRBJ2-2; D gene ambiguous. The CDR3 spans 14 residues. Germline V lookup: CDR1 SGHRS, CDR2 YFSETQ. V was cut by 0 bases and J by 6 bases, with 9 bases left in between. CDR3 coding DNA: TGCGCCAGCAGCTTGGCCGTTTTAGCCGGGGAGCTGTTTTTT. Translation gives CASSLAVLAGELFF. The variable domain in full, completed from reference TRBV5-1 and TRBJ2-2, reads KAGVTQTPRYLIKTRGQQVTLSCSPISGHRSVSWYQQTPGQGLQFLFEYFSETQRNKGNFPGRFSGRQFSNSRSEMNVSTLELGDSALYLCASSLAVLAGELFFGEGSRLTVL.

This rearrangement joins TRBV2 to TRBJ1-2; 7 bases line up with TRBD1. Trimming removed 4 bases from V and 3 bases from J; junction bases left unmatched: 5. Germline CDR1 reads SNHLY; CDR2 reads FYNNEI. The CDR3 is 14 amino acids. Written as DNA, the CDR3 is TGTGCCAGCAGTGCGGACAGGTCTGACTATGGCTACACCTTC. Translation: CASSADRSDYGYTF.

This chain joins TRBV27 and TRBJ1-4; D may be TRBD1 (5 bases). V was shortened by 5 bases and J by 7 bases, with 14 bases between the two germline ends. The germline V gene encodes CDR1 MNHEY and CDR2 SMNVEV (reference sequence). The CDR3 runs 14 residues. CDR3 DNA: TGTGCCAGCAGTAGCTCAGGGTGGAGTGAAAAACTGTTTTTT. Translation gives CASSSSGWSEKLFF.

The V and J genes are TRBV27 and TRBJ2-3; TRBD1 might be the D (6 bases). The V gene lost 6 bases and the J gene lost 0 bases, with 16 bases spanning the gap. CDR1 is MNHEY and CDR2 is SMNVEV in the germline V gene (reference sequence). There are 16 residues in the CDR3. The CDR3 bases are TGTGCCAGCAGACGGGACAAGCGACATAGCACAGATACGCAGTATTTT. Protein: CASRRDKRHSTDTQYF.

The chain couples TRBV9 to TRBJ1-5, with D uncertain. Germline assignment: CDR1 SGDLS and CDR2 YYNGEE. Deletions cut 0 bases from V and 5 bases from J, with 9 bases between. The CDR3 is made up of 14 amino acids. The CDR3 DNA sequence: TGTGCCAGCAGCGTAGAGGCGGAATATCAGCCCCAGCATTTT. Residues: CASSVEAEYQPQHF.